This TCR beta chain was observed in a study of cytomegalovirus exposure and HLA in healthy donors. Trimming at V came to 5 bases and at J to 4 bases, leaving 3 bases not matched to a gene. The CDR3 has 14 residues. Germline V gene data show CDR1 as KGHSH and CDR2 as LQKENI. On this clone: Its target is unknown.

The PCR made use of 60 Vbeta and 13 Jbeta primers. Assay: immunoSEQ multiplex PCR; the TCRdb copy retains only in-frame clones and omits some. The data hold 130,000 to 150,000 clones, with around 76% observed a single time. Study outcomes and limitations: In a later analysis, at a false discovery rate of 0.05, about 17,000 TCR beta sequences matched HLA alleles.

Sequenced input: PBMCs. This chain links TRBV18 with TRBJ1-5; 9 nucleotides align to TRBD1. The source of this sequence is a man between 18 and 35 years old in good health and CMV-seronegative. CDR3 protein: CASSSGTGNQPQHF. CDR3 nucleotide sequence: TGTGCCAGCTCATCGGGGACAGGGAATCAGCCCCAGCATTTT.